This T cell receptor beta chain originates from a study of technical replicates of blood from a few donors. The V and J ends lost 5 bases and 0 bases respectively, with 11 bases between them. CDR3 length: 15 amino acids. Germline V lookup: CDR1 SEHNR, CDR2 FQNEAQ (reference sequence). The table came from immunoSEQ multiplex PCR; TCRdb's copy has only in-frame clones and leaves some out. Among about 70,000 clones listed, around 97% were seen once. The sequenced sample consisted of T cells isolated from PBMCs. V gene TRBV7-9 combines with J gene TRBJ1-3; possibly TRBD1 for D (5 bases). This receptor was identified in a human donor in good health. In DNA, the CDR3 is TGTGCCAGCAGCAAGACAGTTAACTCTGGAAACACCATATATTTT. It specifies CASSKTVNSGNTIYF.